These 18 T cell receptor beta chains originate from one sample sequenced in a study of T cell responses to AZD1222 COVID-19 vaccine. Sequencing used immunoSEQ multiplex PCR; TCRdb keeps in-frame clones, though not all of them. The table has 140,000 to 150,000 clones, 88% seen once. Specimen: peripheral blood, collected 28 days after the second dose of the MenACWY control vaccine. These receptors came from an adult who received the MenACWY meningococcal vaccine as a control.

This rearrangement joins TRBV6-5 to TRBJ1-5; no definite D call. From germline, CDR1 is MNHEY and CDR2 SVGAGI. V dropped 5 bases and J dropped 4 bases, with 15 bases sitting between them. The CDR3 runs to 15 residues. The CDR3 coding sequence is TGTGCCAGCAGTCCAGATTGGGGAGAGAATCAGCCCCAGCATTTT. Protein product: CASSPDWGENQPQHF.

V and J are TRBV29-1 and TRBJ2-5, with D perhaps TRBD1 (6 bases). The CDR3 covers 13 residues. V was clipped by 6 bases and J by 1 base, with 12 bases between them. Germline values: CDR1 SQVTM, CDR2 ANQGSEA. In nucleotides, the CDR3 is TGCAGCGTAAACAGGGCTCGCCAAGAGACCCAGTACTTC. This translates into CSVNRARQETQYF.

The J gene is TRBJ2-5, the V gene TRBV7-3; 9 bases fit TRBD1. CDR1 and CDR2 (germline): SGHTA, FQGTGA. The CDR3 is 13 residues long. With 5 bases clipped from V and 5 bases from J, the junction kept 3 bases outside the gene matches. The CDR3 region has the DNA TGTGCCAGCAGCCCTGGACAGGGGGAGACCCAGTACTTC. Translating gives CASSPGQGETQYF.

Turning to this clone: The conserved phenylalanine or tryptophan is not found at the CDR3 terminus, so this likely reflects a read error. The DNA is omitted, as the CDR3 cannot be located on it reliably, and the CDR3 follows TCRdb's listing. V is TRBV5-8 and J is TRBJ1-1; no check of the table's D call, TRBD1, against the DNA was made. 11 amino acids form the CDR3, both terminal residues included. The V gene's germline CDR1 is SGHTS and CDR2 YDEGEE. This CDR3 is CASSGDSARLG.

The chain couples TRBV5-6 to TRBJ2-2, with 7 bases fitting TRBD1. This CDR3 has 15 amino acids. The V segment lost 0 bases and the J segment 1 base; nucleotides outside the gene matches: 0. The germline CDR1 and CDR2 sequences are SGHDT and YYEEEE. The CDR3 is CASSLGTGNTGELFF. CDR3 in DNA: TGTGCCAGCAGCTTGGGGACAGGGAACACCGGGGAGCTGTTTTTT.

A remark on this clone: A junction end diverges from the germline sequence, so it may reflect a read error. The chain joins TRBV7-7 to TRBJ2-2; 8 positions match TRBD2. CDR3 length: 15 residues. Germline V lookup: CDR1 SSHAT, CDR2 FNYEAQ (reference sequence). The CDR3 nucleotides are TGTGCTAGCACCCCCGGGGCGGGGGGTGTCGGGGAGCTGTTTTTT. The encoded protein is CASTPGAGGVGELFF. Full variable domain (outside the CDR3, taken from reference TRBV7-7 and TRBJ2-2): GAGVSQSPRYKVTKRGQDVTLRCDPISSHATLYWYQQALGQGPEFLTYFNYEAQPDKSGLPSDRFSAERPEGSISTLTIQRTEQRDSAMYRCASTPGAGGVGELFFGEGSRLTVL.

The chain uses TRBV28 and TRBJ1-4; D is ambiguous. V lost 1 base and J lost 4, with 7 bases in between. The CDR3 loop spans 14 amino acids. The germline CDR1 and CDR2 sequences are MDHEN and SYDVKM. The CDR3 loop reads CASSLSLGNEKLFF. The CDR3 DNA follows: TGTGCCAGCAGTTTATCCCTGGGTAATGAAAAACTGTTTTTT.

The DNA for the CDR3 is TGTGCCAGCTCAGGAACGGGACTTGGAGGATACAATGAGCAGTTCTTC. This gives the protein CASSGTGLGGYNEQFF. The rearrangement links TRBV18 to TRBJ2-1; tentatively, D is TRBD2 (6 bases). V lost 5 bases and J lost 4, with 18 bases in between. The CDR3 runs 16 residues. From germline, CDR1 is KGHSH and CDR2 LQKENI.

This clone showed up just once. V is TRBV2 and J is TRBJ1-1; D is undetermined. V was pared by 0 bases and J by 4 bases, with 9 bases between. Looked up from germline, CDR1 is SNHLY and CDR2 is FYNNEI. This CDR3 contains 14 residues. CDR3 bases: TGTGCCAGCAGTGAAGCGGACGGTGGCACTGAAGCTTTCTTT. Protein product: CASSEADGGTEAFF.

This sequence joins TRBV7-2 and TRBJ2-3, with D perhaps TRBD1 (5 bases). The V and J ends lost 1 base and 1 base respectively, with 9 bases between them. The CDR3 length is 15 residues. CDR1 and CDR2 from the germline V gene are SGHTA and FQGNSA. CDR3 loop: CASSLVSRGTDTQYF. CDR3 DNA sequence: TGTGCCAGCAGCTTAGTATCCAGGGGCACAGATACGCAGTATTTT. The whole variable domain, filled in from reference TRBV7-2 and TRBJ2-3, reads GAGVSQSPSNKVTEKGKDVELRCDPISGHTALYWYRQSLGQGLEFLIYFQGNSAPDKSGLPSDRFSAERTGGSVSTLTIQRTQQEDSAVYLCASSLVSRGTDTQYFGPGTRLTVL.

The chain employs TRBV4-1 and TRBJ2-7; the match to TRBD2 covers 14 bases. Germline CDR1 reads MGHRA; CDR2 reads YSYEKL. The CDR3 runs 18 residues. After removal of 3 bases from V and 2 bases from J, the junction contained 9 bases not matched to a gene. This CDR3 reads CASSHLWTSGRPAYEQYF. CDR3 bases: TGCGCCAGCAGCCACCTATGGACTAGCGGGAGGCCGGCCTACGAGCAGTACTTC.

J is TRBJ2-1 and V is TRBV7-3; 12 positions match TRBD2. Per the germline V gene, CDR1 is SGHTA and CDR2 is FQGTGA. V shed 4 bases and J 10 bases; nucleotides not matched to a gene: 11. This CDR3 region has 16 residues. The CDR3 DNA sequence: TGTGCCAGCAGCTCCTCGGGACTAGCGGGCTCATGGGAGCAGTTCTTC. Encoded protein: CASSSSGLAGSWEQFF.

The rearrangement joins TRBV29-1 to TRBJ1-2, with D hard to call. The CDR3 consists of 12 residues. The V and J ends lost 5 bases and 5 bases respectively, with 12 bases between them. Germline V gene sequence: CDR1 SQVTM, CDR2 ANQGSEA. The CDR3 sequence is CSVWGSGYGYTF. CDR3 DNA: TGCAGCGTTTGGGGTTCGGGGTATGGCTACACCTTC. The full variable domain, completed using reference TRBV29-1 and TRBJ1-2, is SAVISQKPSRDICQRGTSLTIQCQVDSQVTMMFWYRQQPGQSLTLIATANQGSEATYESGFVIDKFPISRPNLTFSTLTVSNMSPEDSSIYLCSVWGSGYGYTFGSGTRLTVV.

This clone was counted a few times. The rearrangement joins TRBV11-2 to TRBJ1-2; 8 positions agree with TRBD1. Germline CDR1 reads SGHAT; CDR2 reads FQNNGV. Trimming cost V 4 bases and J 4 bases; bases outside gene matches: 2. This CDR3 has 13 amino acids. The chain's CDR3 is CASSSGQGYGYTF. CDR3 bases: TGTGCCAGCAGCTCCGGACAGGGCTATGGCTACACCTTC.

This chain links TRBV15 with TRBJ2-7; perhaps TRBD2 as D (5 bases). This CDR3 is 13 amino acids long. The germline CDR1 and CDR2 sequences are LNHNV and YYDKDF (reference sequence). Trimming took 4 bases from V and 2 from J, leaving 9 bases between them. CDR3 DNA sequence: TGTGCCACCAGCAAAACGGGGACCTACGAGCAGTACTTC. Its protein product is CATSKTGTYEQYF.

The gene calls are TRBV18 and TRBJ2-4; D gene unclear. The CDR3 sequence is 14 residues long. The V end lost 3 bases, the J end lost 0 bases, and 6 bases lay between the germline ends. Germline V gene sequence: CDR1 KGHSH, CDR2 LQKENI. CDR3 sequence reads: CASSPDIAKNIQYF. As DNA, the CDR3 is TGTGCCAGCTCACCGGATATAGCCAAAAACATTCAGTACTTC.

This clone was seen only once. The genes are TRBV19 and TRBJ1-5; unclear D gene. The CDR3 covers 12 residues. Trimming shortened V by 5 bases and J by 4 bases, and 6 bases separated the two germline ends. From germline, CDR1 is LNHDA and CDR2 SQIVND (reference sequence). The CDR3 region has the DNA TGTGCCAGTAGTCCCGGTAATCAGCCCCAGCATTTT. This sequence encodes CASSPGNQPQHF.

The chain couples TRBV28 to TRBJ2-1, with D hard to call. Germline V gives CDR1 MDHEN, CDR2 SYDVKM. The CDR3 is 16 residues long. Deletions cut 7 bases from V and 0 bases from J, with 16 bases between. The CDR3 is CASNLWGQDSYNEQFF. The DNA of the CDR3 is TGTGCCAGCAACCTATGGGGTCAAGACTCCTACAATGAGCAGTTCTTC.